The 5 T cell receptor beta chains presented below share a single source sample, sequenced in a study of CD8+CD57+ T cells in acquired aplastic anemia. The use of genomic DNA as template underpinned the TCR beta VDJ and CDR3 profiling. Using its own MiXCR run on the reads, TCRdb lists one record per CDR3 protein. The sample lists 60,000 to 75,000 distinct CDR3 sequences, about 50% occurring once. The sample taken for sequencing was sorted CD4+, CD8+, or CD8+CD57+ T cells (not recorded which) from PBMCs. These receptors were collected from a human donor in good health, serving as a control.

This CDR3 is CASSLRGLAGGGETQYF. The CDR3 DNA sequence: TGTGCCAGCAGCTTACGGGGCCTAGCGGGGGGTGGAGAGACCCAGTACTTC. The chain carries TRBV7-9 and TRBJ2-5; 11 bases agree with TRBD2. The CDR3 runs to 17 residues. Germline lookup yields CDR1 SEHNR and CDR2 FQNEAQ (reference sequence). V lost 2 bases, J lost 4 bases, and 9 bases stayed unmatched. The full variable domain, its missing parts supplied by reference TRBV7-9 and TRBJ2-5, is DTGVSQNPRHKITKRGQNVTFRCDPISEHNRLYWYRQTLGQGPEFLTYFQNEAQLEKSRLLSDRFSAERPKGSFSTLEIQRTEQGDSAMYLCASSLRGLAGGGETQYFGPGTRLLVL.

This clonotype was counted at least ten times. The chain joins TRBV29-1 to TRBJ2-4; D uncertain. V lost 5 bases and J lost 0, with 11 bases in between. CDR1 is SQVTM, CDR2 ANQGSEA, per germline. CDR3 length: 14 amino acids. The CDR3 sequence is CSVRTALAKNIQYF. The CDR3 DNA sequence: TGCAGCGTTCGAACTGCGCTAGCCAAAAACATTCAGTACTTC.

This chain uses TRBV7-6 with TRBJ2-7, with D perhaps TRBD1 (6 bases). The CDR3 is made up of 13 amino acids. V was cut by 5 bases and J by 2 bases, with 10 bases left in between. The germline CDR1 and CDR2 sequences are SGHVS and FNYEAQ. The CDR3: CASSPQGPYEQYF. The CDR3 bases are TGTGCCAGCAGCCCGCAGGGGCCCTACGAGCAGTACTTC.

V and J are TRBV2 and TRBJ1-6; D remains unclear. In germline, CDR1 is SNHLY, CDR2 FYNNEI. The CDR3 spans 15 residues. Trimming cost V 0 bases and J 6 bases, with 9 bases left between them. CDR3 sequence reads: CASSEATVTNSPLHF. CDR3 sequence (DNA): TGTGCCAGCAGTGAAGCGACGGTCACTAATTCACCCCTCCACTTT.

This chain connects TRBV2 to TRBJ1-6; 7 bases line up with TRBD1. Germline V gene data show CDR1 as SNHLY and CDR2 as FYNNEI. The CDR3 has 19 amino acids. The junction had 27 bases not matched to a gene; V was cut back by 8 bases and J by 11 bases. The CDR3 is CASSRGASSPRQGLAPLHF. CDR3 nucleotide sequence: TGTGCCAGCTCTAGAGGGGCTAGCAGCCCTCGACAGGGTTTAGCACCCCTCCACTTT.